The rows below give T cell receptor beta chains drawn from one sample of a study of OX40 agonist ivuxolimab in advanced cancers. Sequencing used immunoSEQ multiplex PCR; TCRdb keeps in-frame clones, though not all of them. This table holds tens of thousands of clones, 70% to 90% found once. The source material was CD4+ or CD8+ T cells sorted from blood, sampled in a trial of the OX40 agonist ivuxolimab. Receptors were obtained from an adult with an advanced solid tumor such as melanoma, head and neck, liver or kidney cancer. The CDR3 runs from the conserved cysteine through the conserved F or W. A D gene is named only where the DNA matches it firmly. Some rows have no size entry. The others give once, few or many, or a class for an expanded clone.

d_gene	v_gene	abundance	len	j_gene	CDR3nt	CDR3aa
.	TRBV9	.	15	TRBJ2-5	TGTGCCAGCAGCGTAGACTGGATGTACCAAGAGACCCAGTACTTC	CASSVDWMYQETQYF
.	TRBV11-2	.	13	TRBJ1-4	TGTGCCAGCAGCCCGGGGGGGGAGGAAAAACTGTTTTTT	CASSPGGEEKLFF
TRBD1	TRBV6-1	few	12	TRBJ1-2	TGTGCCAGCAGCGGACAGGGAAGGGACTACACCTTC	CASSGQGRDYTF
TRBD2	TRBV9	.	17	TRBJ2-2	TGTGCCAGCAGCGTTAGCGGGGGGGCCTCCGCCTCCGGGGAGCTGTTTTTT	CASSVSGGASASGELFF
.	TRBV7-7	.	19	TRBJ1-3	TGTGCTAGCAGCCCGTGGCACACCGGGACACTGAATCCTGGAAACACCATATATTTT	CASSPWHTGTLNPGNTIYF
TRBD2	TRBV7-9	.	14	TRBJ2-3	TGTGCCAGCAGCTTAGCTAGCGGGGAAGATACGCAGTATTTT	CASSLASGEDTQYF
TRBD1	TRBV29-1	.	12	TRBJ1-1	TGCAGCGCGACCAGGGAACAGGGGGAAGCTTTCTTT	CSATREQGEAFF
TRBD1	TRBV4-3	.	15	TRBJ1-6	TGCGCCAGCAGCCAAGATCCGGGACAGGGGGTCCCCCTCCACTTT	CASSQDPGQGVPLHF
.	TRBV5-5	.	14	TRBJ1-2	TGTGCCAGCAGCTCCCGGGACACTAACTATGGCTACACCTTC	CASSSRDTNYGYTF
TRBD2	TRBV9	.	16	TRBJ2-3	TGTGCCAGCAGCGTAGCCCAGACTAGCGGGGGGGATACGCAGTATTTT	CASSVAQTSGGDTQYF
.	TRBV6-5	.	15	TRBJ2-5	TGTGCCAGCAGTTACCACGGAGGCGGGGTAGAGACCCAGTACTTC	CASSYHGGGVETQYF
.	TRBV16	once	15	TRBJ1-5	TGTGCCAGCAGCCAATCGAGGACGGTCTATCAGCCCCAGCATTTT	CASSQSRTVYQPQHF
TRBD1	TRBV5-1	.	13	TRBJ2-5	TGCGCCAGCAGCTTGACAGGGGGGGAGACCCAGTACTTC	CASSLTGGETQYF
.	TRBV9	.	15	TRBJ2-5	TGTGCCAGCAGTGTCACCGGGACGTCGTCGGAGACCCAGTACTTC	CASSVTGTSSETQYF
.	TRBV18	.	15	TRBJ1-1	TGTGCCAGCTCACTCTCGACAGGAGAGCTTAGTGAAGCTTTCTTT	CASSLSTGELSEAFF
TRBD1	TRBV6-1	.	14	TRBJ1-2	TGTGCCTTGGGACAGGGGTCGATCCAAGATGGCTACACCTTC	CALGQGSIQDGYTF
.	TRBV7-2	.	15	TRBJ1-4	TGTGCCAGCAGCTTAGTTCAGGGCGAAAATGAAAAACTGTTTTTT	CASSLVQGENEKLFF
.	TRBV27	.	13	TRBJ2-7	TGTGCCAGCAGTTTAGGGAGGGGGCGTGAGCAGTACTTC	CASSLGRGREQYF
.	TRBV7-8	.	13	TRBJ2-1	TGTGCCAGCAGCTTAACGACATACAATGAGCAGTTCTTC	CASSLTTYNEQFF
TRBD2	TRBV5-1	few	14	TRBJ2-3	TGCGCCACCACGGGGGGGGGCAGCACAGATACGCAGTATTTT	CATTGGGSTDTQYF
.	TRBV18	.	17	TRBJ1-2	TGTGCCAGCTCACCACAAGGCGGGGGACCAGCTAACTATGGCTACACCTTC	CASSPQGGGPANYGYTF
.	TRBV5-6	.	16	TRBJ2-3	TGTGCCAGCAGCGGAGCGAGACTGCGTAGCACAGATACGCAGTATTTT	CASSGARLRSTDTQYF
TRBD1	TRBV7-9	.	14	TRBJ2-1	TGTGCCAGCAGCCCAAGCACCTCCAGGGGGCCAGAGTTCTTC	CASSPSTSRGPEFF
.	TRBV7-2	.	14	TRBJ2-3	TGTGCCAGCAGCCAGGGGCGGGGAACAGATACGCAGTATTTT	CASSQGRGTDTQYF
.	TRBV11-3	.	13	TRBJ2-1	TGTGCCAGCAGCTTGGGAGCCTACAATGAGCAGTTCTTC	CASSLGAYNEQFF
.	TRBV2	.	12	TRBJ2-1	TGTGCCAGCAGCCGAGAAGGGGGTGAGCAGTTCTTC	CASSREGGEQFF
.	TRBV6-6	.	11	TRBJ1-1	TGTGCCAGCACGTGGGGAGGGGAAGCTTTCTTT	CASTWGGEAFF
.	TRBV29-1	.	13	TRBJ2-3	TGCAGCGTTGTAGGGGGGGCGGGAGATACGCAGTATTTT	CSVVGGAGDTQYF
.	TRBV18	.	15	TRBJ2-2	TGTGCCAGCTCACCCGACAGTCGCGGCACCGGGGAGCTGTTTTTT	CASSPDSRGTGELFF